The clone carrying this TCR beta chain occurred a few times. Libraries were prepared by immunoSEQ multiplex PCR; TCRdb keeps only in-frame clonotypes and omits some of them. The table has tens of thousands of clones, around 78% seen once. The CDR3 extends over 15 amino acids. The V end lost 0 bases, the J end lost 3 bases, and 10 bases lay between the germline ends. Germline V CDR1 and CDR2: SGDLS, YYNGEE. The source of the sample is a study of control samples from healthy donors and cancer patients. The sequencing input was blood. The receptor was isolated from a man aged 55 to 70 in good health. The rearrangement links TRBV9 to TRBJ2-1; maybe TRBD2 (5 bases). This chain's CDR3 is CASSVGSVSYNEQFF. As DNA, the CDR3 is TGTGCCAGCAGCGTAGGTAGCGTCAGCTACAATGAGCAGTTCTTC.